This TCR beta chain was identified during a study of shared clonotypes between healthy human individuals. Study-level findings and limits: Clonotypes not shared had lower generation probabilities than those common to all four donors. What rarefaction showed was incomplete sorted-subset sequencing despite large depth. Generally, naive subsets (rather than memory subsets) showed larger estimated richness. Four donors held roughly 5% of naive CD4 clonotypes in common.

Produced via immunoSEQ multiplex PCR; TCRdb's table is partial and in-frame only. The data contain about 870,000 clones, approximately 92% of them singletons. Positive CCR7 selection of CD45RO-negative cells yielded the naive CD8 cells, and terminally differentiated effector memory CD45RA+ cells were excluded. The CDR3 extends over 13 amino acids. Germline V gene sequence: CDR1 MNHEY, CDR2 SMNVEV (reference sequence). Trimming removed 5 bases at V and 0 bases at J, with 8 bases between. With regard to this clone: Its specificity is not known.

The rearrangement uses TRBV27 and TRBJ2-7; tentative D call: TRBD2 (5 bases). This TCR came from a man aged 30 to 45 in good health. Sequences were obtained from naive CD8+ T cells sorted from blood. CDR3: CASSEGRSYEQYF. The CDR3 nucleotides are TGTGCCAGCAGTGAGGGCCGCTCCTACGAGCAGTACTTC.